The 13 T cell receptor beta chains in this list originate from one sample, sequenced in a study of T cell responses to AZD1222 COVID-19 vaccine. Produced via immunoSEQ multiplex PCR; TCRdb's table is partial and in-frame only. This table has roughly 120,000 clones, roughly 92% appearing once. The source material was peripheral blood, sampled 28 days after the second AZD1222 dose. These receptors came from an adult who received the AZD1222 COVID-19 vaccine.

Turning to this clone: Distinct nucleotide sequences in the sample also encode this CDR3. The chain links TRBV6-2 or TRBV6-3 to TRBJ2-5, with D unresolved. In germline, CDR1 is MNHEY, CDR2 SVGEGT. V was trimmed by 2 bases and J by 2 bases, leaving 3 bases between them. CDR3 length equals 12 residues. The CDR3 region has the DNA TGTGCCAGCAGTTACGGTCAAGAGACCCAGTACTTC. Translated, it gives CASSYGQETQYF.

The chain uses TRBV4-3 and TRBJ2-2, with D hard to call. Trimming cost V 4 bases and J 0 bases, with 12 bases left between them. The CDR3 covers 16 residues. The germline gives CDR1 LGHNA, CDR2 YSLEER. The CDR3 protein is CASSPPGGANTGELFF. CDR3 sequence (DNA): TGCGCCAGCAGCCCCCCCGGTGGGGCGAACACCGGGGAGCTGTTTTTT.

The chain has TRBV19 and TRBJ2-7; no reliable D call. The CDR3 consists of 14 residues. V was clipped by 3 bases and J by 3 bases, with 12 bases between them. Germline-derived CDR1 and CDR2 are LNHDA and SQIVND (reference sequence). CDR3 amino acids: CASSIKEGGYEQYF. As DNA, the CDR3 is TGTGCCAGTAGTATCAAGGAAGGTGGCTACGAGCAGTACTTC.

The chain joins TRBV29-1 to TRBJ1-6; the D is unclear. The germline V and J ends were trimmed by 4 bases and 3 bases, with 7 bases remaining between them. Germline V gene lookup returns CDR1 SQVTM and CDR2 ANQGSEA. The CDR3 length is 13 residues. The CDR3 is CSVAEFYNSPLHF. The CDR3 region has the DNA TGCAGCGTTGCGGAGTTCTATAATTCACCCCTCCACTTT. Supplemented by reference TRBV29-1 and TRBJ1-6, the full variable domain reads SAVISQKPSRDICQRGTSLTIQCQVDSQVTMMFWYRQQPGQSLTLIATANQGSEATYESGFVIDKFPISRPNLTFSTLTVSNMSPEDSSIYLCSVAEFYNSPLHFGNGTRLTVT.

This chain joins TRBV14 and TRBJ2-2, with D maybe TRBD2 (6 bases). The germline CDR1 and CDR2 sequences are SGHDN and FVKESK. The CDR3 contains 21 residues. Trimming shortened V by 0 bases and J by 6 bases, and 29 bases separated the two germline ends. The CDR3 DNA follows: TGTGCCAGCAGCCAAGATCTTGGCGGGGTATGTCTTCTGAGGTATCCCGGGGAGCTGTTTTTT. This codes for CASSQDLGGVCLLRYPGELFF.

The gene calls are TRBV6-2 or TRBV6-3 and TRBJ2-7; TRBD1 matches 7 bases. This CDR3 is 16 amino acids long. V was pared by 2 bases and J by 2 bases, with 9 bases of the junction left unmatched. Germline lookup yields CDR1 MNHEY and CDR2 SVGEGT. The CDR3 spells CASSYRLWTGAYEQYF. The CDR3 DNA sequence: TGTGCCAGCAGTTACCGCCTCTGGACAGGAGCCTACGAGCAGTACTTC.

The chain carries TRBV29-1 and TRBJ1-2, with 12 bases matching TRBD1. Germline trimming cut 7 bases from V and 4 bases from J; bases unmatched to any gene: 19. CDR1 is SQVTM, CDR2 ANQGSEA, per germline. This CDR3 contains 18 residues. CDR3 in DNA: TGCAGCGCCACTGTTGCGAGGGGACAGGGGGCGTTGGCCTATGGCTACACCTTC. Encoded protein: CSATVARGQGALAYGYTF.

The chain carries TRBV6-5 and TRBJ2-1; TRBD1 agrees at 9 bases. The V gene end was trimmed by 1 base and the J gene end by 7 bases; junction bases not matched to a gene: 8. This CDR3 is 16 amino acids long. Germline V lookup: CDR1 MNHEY, CDR2 SVGAGI. This CDR3 reads CASSYFGQGNWNEQFF. DNA of the CDR3: TGTGCCAGCAGTTACTTCGGACAGGGGAATTGGAATGAGCAGTTCTTC.

This clone was recorded only once. The DNA for the CDR3 is TGTGCCAGCAGCTTAGAGAGGAACACTGAAGCTTTCTTT. Translated: CASSLERNTEAFF. The V gene is TRBV11-2, the J gene TRBJ1-1; D gene ambiguous. CDR3 length: 13 residues. Germline CDR1 reads SGHAT; CDR2 reads FQNNGV. Trimming took off 0 bases at V and 1 base at J, with 3 bases between the two ends.

The gene calls are TRBV21-1 and TRBJ1-1; TRBD1 was called by the table and not checked on the DNA. TRBV21-1 is assigned pseudogene status. The CDR3 is 13 residues long. Here the CDR3 DNA reads TGTGCCAGCATCCCCCCAGGGGGAAGCAAAGCTTTCTTT. Amino acids: CASIPPGGSKAFF.

V and J are TRBV3-1 (or the pseudogene TRBV3-2) and TRBJ2-5; TRBD1 or TRBD2 may be the D gene (5 bases each). CDR3 length: 18 residues. The ends were cut back, 0 bases at V and 1 base at J, with 18 bases in the middle. Germline loops: CDR1 LGHDT, CDR2 YNNKEL (reference sequence). The CDR3 bases are TGTGCCAGCAGCCAAGATCACGGGGTCAGGGTGGGCCAAGAGACCCAGTACTTC. This gives the protein CASSQDHGVRVGQETQYF.

The chain is built from TRBV6-5 and TRBJ2-2; D might be TRBD1 or TRBD2, each matching 5 bases. The CDR3 is 16 amino acids. Germline V CDR1 and CDR2: MNHEY, SVGAGI. The germline V and J ends were trimmed by 3 bases and 3 bases, with 14 bases remaining between them. The CDR3 here is CASSYSGTADTGELFF. DNA for the CDR3: TGTGCCAGCAGTTATTCAGGGACCGCGGACACCGGGGAGCTGTTTTTT.

The CDR3, as DNA: TGTGCCAGCAGTGATCAAGCGGGTTTAGAGACCCAGTACTTC. This gives the protein CASSDQAGLETQYF. The chain is built from TRBV25-1 and TRBJ2-5; D possibly corresponds to TRBD2 (6 bases). CDR1 MGHDK and CDR2 SYGVNS come from the germline V gene. V lost 3 bases and J 4 bases, leaving 12 bases between the germline ends. There are 14 residues in the CDR3.